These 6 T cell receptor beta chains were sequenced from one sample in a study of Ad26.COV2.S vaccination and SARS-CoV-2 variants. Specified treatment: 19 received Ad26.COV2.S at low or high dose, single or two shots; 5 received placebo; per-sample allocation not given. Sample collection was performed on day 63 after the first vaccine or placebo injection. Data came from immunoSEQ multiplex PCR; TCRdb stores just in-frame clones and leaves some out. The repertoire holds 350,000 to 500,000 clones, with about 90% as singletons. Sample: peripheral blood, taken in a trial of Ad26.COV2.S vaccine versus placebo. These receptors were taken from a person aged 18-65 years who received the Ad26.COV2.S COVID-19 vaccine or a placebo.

CDR3 nucleotide sequence: TGTGCCAGCAGCTCCTTGTTTCGGGACAGGGGCGAAGAGACCCAGTACTTC. As protein: CASSSLFRDRGEETQYF. V is TRBV5-8 and J is TRBJ2-5, with 10 positions matching TRBD1. Looked up from germline, CDR1 is SGHTS and CDR2 is YDEGEE. V lost 3 bases to trimming and J lost 3 bases; unmatched junction nucleotides: 11. The CDR3 has 17 residues. Filled out from reference TRBV5-8 and TRBJ2-5, the complete variable domain reads EAGVTQSPTHLIKTRGQQATLRCSPISGHTSVYWYQQALGLGLQFLLWYDEGEERNRGNFPPRFSGRQFPNYSSELNVNALELEDSALYLCASSSLFRDRGEETQYFGPGTRLLVL.

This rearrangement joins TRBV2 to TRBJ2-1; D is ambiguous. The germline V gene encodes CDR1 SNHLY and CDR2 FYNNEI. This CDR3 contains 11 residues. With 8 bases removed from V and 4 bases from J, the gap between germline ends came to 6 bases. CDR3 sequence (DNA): TGTGCCAGCGGGAATTACAATGAGCAGTTCTTC. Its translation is CASGNYNEQFF.

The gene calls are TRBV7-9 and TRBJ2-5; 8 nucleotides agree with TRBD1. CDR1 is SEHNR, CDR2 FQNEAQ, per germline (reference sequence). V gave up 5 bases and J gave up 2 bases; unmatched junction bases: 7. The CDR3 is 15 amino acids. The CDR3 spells CASSQTGVGQETQYF. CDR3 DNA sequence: TGTGCCAGCAGCCAGACAGGGGTAGGACAAGAGACCCAGTACTTC.

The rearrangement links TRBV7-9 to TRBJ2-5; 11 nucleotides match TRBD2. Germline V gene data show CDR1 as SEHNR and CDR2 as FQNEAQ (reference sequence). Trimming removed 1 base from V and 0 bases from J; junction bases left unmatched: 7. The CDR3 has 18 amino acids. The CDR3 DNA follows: TGTGCCAGCAGCTTAGGCCCTTTAGCGGGAGGGTACCAAGAGACCCAGTACTTC. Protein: CASSLGPLAGGYQETQYF.

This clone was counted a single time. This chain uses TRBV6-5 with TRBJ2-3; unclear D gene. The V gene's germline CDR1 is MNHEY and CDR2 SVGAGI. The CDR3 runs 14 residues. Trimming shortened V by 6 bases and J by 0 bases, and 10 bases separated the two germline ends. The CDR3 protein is CASRKDPSTDTQYF. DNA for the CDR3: TGTGCCAGCAGGAAGGATCCAAGCACAGATACGCAGTATTTT.

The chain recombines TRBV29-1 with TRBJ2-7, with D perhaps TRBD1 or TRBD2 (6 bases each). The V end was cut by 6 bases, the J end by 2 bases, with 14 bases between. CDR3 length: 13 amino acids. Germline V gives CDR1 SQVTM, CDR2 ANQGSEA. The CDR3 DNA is TGCAGCGTGTACAGGGAGGAGACCTACGAGCAGTACTTC. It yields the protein CSVYREETYEQYF.